The following is a TCR beta chain sequence with its context. Other nucleotide sequences in the sample specify the same CDR3. This sample is drawn from a study of shared clonotypes between healthy human individuals. Per germline, CDR1 MNHEY and CDR2 SMNVEV (reference sequence). The CDR3 runs to 14 residues. The V and J ends lost 5 bases and 2 bases, in that order; junction bases with no gene match: 4. Profiled with immunoSEQ multiplex PCR; TCRdb holds only in-frame clones, not every one. The top ten hold roughly 15% of the sample, which has a few hundred thousand clones, around 87% seen once. The sequence was obtained from a man aged 18 to 30 in good health. The sample comprised memory CD8+ T cells sorted from blood. Subset in this sample: CD45RO+ cells pooled with CCR7-negative TemRA cells. The chain links TRBV27 to TRBJ2-7; 9 nucleotides agree with TRBD1. CDR3 amino acids: CASSLGQGAYEQYF. DNA for the CDR3: TGTGCCAGCAGTCTGGGACAGGGTGCCTACGAGCAGTACTTC.